Described below is a single T cell receptor beta chain sequence and its context. CDR3 length equals 12 residues. The V end lost 5 bases, the J end lost 4 bases, and 9 bases lay between the germline ends. These data originate in a study of blood T cell repertoires in COVID-19. The overall study: Researchers got acute and convalescent COVID-19 samples from the United States, Italy and Spain.

The table came from immunoSEQ multiplex PCR; TCRdb's copy has only in-frame clones and leaves some out. Of more than 200,000 clones in the sample, approximately 78% were seen once. The source material was peripheral blood. The V call is TRBV12-3 or TRBV12-4, the J call TRBJ2-7; D not resolved. This TCR came from a woman of 80 years or more with COVID-19, enrolled during active disease. The CDR3 DNA follows: TGTGCCAGCAGTCCCCAGTTGTACGAGCAGTACTTC. Protein product: CASSPQLYEQYF.